The clone carrying this T cell receptor (beta chain) appeared a few times. Its target is unknown. The data were obtained in a study of identical twins. CDR1 DFQATT and CDR2 SNEGSKA come from the germline V gene (reference sequence). V was shortened by 3 bases and J by 3 bases, with 12 bases between the two germline ends. The CDR3 covers 13 residues. TCRdb re-analysed the 5' RACE reads in MiXCR, keeping a single row per CDR3 protein. Of hundreds of thousands of distinct CDR3 sequences in the sample, over 8.5% were seen once. The study's findings and limits: Out-of-frame TCR alpha sharing observed in monozygotic twins exceeded model estimates.

This same sample was also taken into another study, of yellow fever vaccine responses in identical twins.

The receptor was isolated from a woman aged 18-29 years in good health. This chain uses TRBV20-1 with TRBJ2-7; D remains unclear. The sample taken for sequencing was PBMCs. The CDR3 reads CSARAWADYEQYF. For the CDR3, the DNA is TGCAGTGCTAGGGCCTGGGCGGACTACGAGCAGTACTTC.